This TCR beta chain was identified during a study of cytomegalovirus exposure and HLA in healthy donors. Libraries were prepared by immunoSEQ multiplex PCR; TCRdb keeps only in-frame clonotypes and omits some of them. Of roughly 120,000 clones listed, approximately 88% were seen once; the top ten hold around 2%. The CDR3 length is 15 residues. V gave up 6 bases and J gave up 1 base, with 13 bases separating them. Germline V gives CDR1 MDHEN, CDR2 SYDVKM. The sample consisted of PBMCs. The chain employs TRBV28 and TRBJ2-1, with D perhaps matching TRBD2 (6 bases). The sequence derives from a man younger than 35 in good health and CMV-seronegative. The chain's CDR3 is CASRGTGRSYNEQFF. For the CDR3, the DNA is TGTGCCAGCAGAGGGACTGGGAGGTCCTACAATGAGCAGTTCTTC. The entire variable domain, with the rest obtained from reference TRBV28 and TRBJ2-1, is as follows: DVKVTQSSRYLVKRTGEKVFLECVQDMDHENMFWYRQDPGLGLRLIYFSYDVKMKEKGDIPEGYSVSREKKERFSLILESASTNQTSMYLCASRGTGRSYNEQFFGPGTRLTVL.